The rows below give T cell receptor beta chains drawn from one sample of a study of immune evolution from preneoplasia to lung adenocarcinoma. Here immunoSEQ multiplex PCR was the method, and the copy in TCRdb shows in-frame clones only, minus some. The sample yields some 4,500 clones, 79% seen once. Sequenced: FFPE minimally invasive lung adenocarcinoma tissue. These receptor sequences come from a person between 50 and 70 years old with lung adenocarcinoma. CDR3s include the opening cysteine and the closing phenylalanine or tryptophan. Each record gives: D gene, J gene, V gene, clone size, CDR3 DNA, CDR3 protein. A D gene is named only where the DNA matches it firmly. Clone size is given for some rows only: seen once, a few or many times, or a class if the clone is expanded.

TRBD1 TRBJ1-6 TRBV28 few TGTGCCAGCAGCGAAACGACAGGGGACAATTCACCCCTCCACTTT CASSETTGDNSPLHF
TRBD1 TRBJ1-4 TRBV6-1 . TGTGCCAGCAGTGAACGGTCCCACGGGACAGGGTATGAAAAACTGTTTTTT CASSERSHGTGYEKLFF
. TRBJ2-1 TRBV6-5 . TGTGCCAGCAGTTCCGATGAGACACCACTTTTGTTCTTC CASSSDETPLLFF
. TRBJ1-5 TRBV30 once TGTGCCTGGAGTCCCCGGGAAAATCAGCCCCAGCATTTT CAWSPRENQPQHF
TRBD2 TRBJ2-1 TRBV30 . TGTGCCTGGAGGGGTACCGCGACTAGCGGACTTTACAATGAGCAGTTCTTC CAWRGTATSGLYNEQFF
. TRBJ1-4 TRBV9 . TGTGCCAGCAGCGTAGCTGAAGGGTCAGGGGAAAAACTGTTTTTT CASSVAEGSGEKLFF
. TRBJ1-2 TRBV5-1 . TGCGCCAGCAGCGTTGGGGACGGATACTATGGCTACACCTTC CASSVGDGYYGYTF
TRBD1 TRBJ2-7 TRBV7-2 few TGTGCCAGCAGCACCCCCGGGACAGCATACGAGCAGTACTTC CASSTPGTAYEQYF
TRBD1 TRBJ1-3 TRBV19 few TGTGCCAGTAGTCTGGACAGGGCTGGAAACACCATATATTTT CASSLDRAGNTIYF
. TRBJ1-2 TRBV29-1 . TGCAGCGTTGAAGAGGTCTATGGCTACACCTTC CSVEEVYGYTF
. TRBJ2-7 TRBV4-1 few TGCGCCAGCAGCCCCTTCGCCCTTAGGGCCCAGCAGTCCTACGAGCAGTACTTC CASSPFALRAQQSYEQYF
. TRBJ2-1 TRBV5-6 . TGTGCCAGCAGCTCCCCCCTTAGCCAGAGCTCCTACAATGAGCAGTTCTTC CASSSPLSQSSYNEQFF
. TRBJ2-7 TRBV28 . TGTGCCAGCAGTTTAGGGACAACCCCTTACGAGCAGTACTTC CASSLGTTPYEQYF
TRBD1 TRBJ2-3 TRBV7-3 . TGTGCCAGCAGCGCCCGGACAGGGGCAACAGATACGCAGTATTTT CASSARTGATDTQYF
. TRBJ2-3 TRBV7-9 . TGTGCCAGCAGCTTACAGGTTAGAGATACGCAGTATTTT CASSLQVRDTQYF
TRBD2 TRBJ2-1 TRBV4-1 . TGCGCCAGCAGCCAACCCGGACTAGCGGGAGGATACAATGAGCAGTTCTTC CASSQPGLAGGYNEQFF
. TRBJ2-3 TRBV4-1 once TGCGCCAACAGCCAAGTTGGGGGCCCCAGCACAGATACGCAGTATTTT CANSQVGGPSTDTQYF
TRBD1 TRBJ1-5 TRBV6-6 . TGTGCCAGCAGCTGGGACAGAAATCAGCCCCAGCATTTT CASSWDRNQPQHF
. TRBJ2-1 TRBV5-1 . TGCGCCAGCCGACCAAGGGTCAATGGGGACCATGAGCAGTTCTTC CASRPRVNGDHEQFF
. TRBJ2-3 TRBV30 . TGTGCCTGGAGTACCCCAAACCATATTGATACGCAGTATTTT CAWSTPNHIDTQYF
. TRBJ1-1 TRBV7-2 . TGTGCCAGCAGCTGGTCACGGGACACTGAAGCTTTCTTT CASSWSRDTEAFF
TRBD2 TRBJ2-1 TRBV27 . TGTGCCAGCAGTTTACGGGGGGCCTACAATGAGCAGTTCTTC CASSLRGAYNEQFF
. TRBJ2-1 TRBV19 once TGTGCCAGCCAGGGGCTGGGTGGAGGGTTCTTC CASQGLGGGFF
. TRBJ1-4 TRBV6-6 few TGTGCCAGCAGCACCCCGGGAACTGAAAAACTGTTTTTT CASSTPGTEKLFF
. TRBJ1-1 TRBV5-1 . TGCGCCAGCAGCCCGGGGGGGTCCAGCACTGAAGCTTTCTTT CASSPGGSSTEAFF
. TRBJ2-7 TRBV6-1 once TGTGCCAGCAGTGAACGGGGGGCCACCTACGAGCAGTACTTC CASSERGATYEQYF
TRBD2 TRBJ2-1 TRBV4-3 . TGCGCCAGCAGCCAAGATGCGGGACTAGGTTACAATGAGCAGTTCTTC CASSQDAGLGYNEQFF
TRBD1 TRBJ1-5 TRBV19 once TGTGCCAGTAACACACAGGGGTTAGGGCAGCCCCAGCATTTT CASNTQGLGQPQHF
. TRBJ1-1 TRBV10-3 . TGTGCCATCAGTGAGTCGTCAGGCAGGGTCAGGGCTGAAGCTTTCTTT CAISESSGRVRAEAFF
. TRBJ2-3 TRBV19 . TGTGCCAGTAGTTTCTCGGGGGAAGGTTTAACAGATACGCAGTATTTT CASSFSGEGLTDTQYF
. TRBJ1-5 TRBV19 . TGTGCCAGTACATCGTGGGGTCAGCCCCAGCATTTT CASTSWGQPQHF
TRBD1 TRBJ1-5 TRBV19 few TGTGCCAGCGGGAATAGGGACAGGGGTAGCAATCAGCCCCAGCATTTT CASGNRDRGSNQPQHF
. TRBJ2-7 TRBV6-1 few TGTGCCAGCAGTCGCGATGCGGGGTCCTACGAGCAGTACTTC CASSRDAGSYEQYF
. TRBJ2-5 TRBV30 few TGTGCCTGGTCCACGGGCGGCCCATCAGAGACCCAGTACTTC CAWSTGGPSETQYF
TRBD1 TRBJ1-1 TRBV6-5 . TGTGCCAGCAGTGATGCTCAGGGGGCCACTGAAGCTTTCTTT CASSDAQGATEAFF
TRBD2 TRBJ2-5 TRBV4-1 . TGCGCCAGCAGCCAGCACGGGACTAGCGGGGGGGCCCGGGAGACCCAGTACTTC CASSQHGTSGGARETQYF
TRBD1 TRBJ2-7 TRBV4-1 . TGCGCCAGCAGCTTGACCGGGACAGGGCGGGCCTACTACGAGCAGTACTTC CASSLTGTGRAYYEQYF
. TRBJ1-3 TRBV30 . TGTGCCTGTAGGCGTGGGGCTGGAAACACCATATATTTT CACRRGAGNTIYF
TRBD2 TRBJ2-3 TRBV28 . TGTGCCAGCAGTTTACCTAGCGGACTCACAGATACGCAGTATTTT CASSLPSGLTDTQYF
TRBD1 TRBJ2-7 TRBV11-2 . TGTGCCAGCAGCTTAGTTGGGACAGCCTACGAGCAGTACTTC CASSLVGTAYEQYF
. TRBJ2-1 TRBV29-1 . TGCAGCGTTGAGATCTACAATGAGCAGTTCTTC CSVEIYNEQFF
. TRBJ1-2 TRBV6-5 . TGTGCCAGCAGTCCTTATGGCAGGGAACACTATGGCTACACCTTC CASSPYGREHYGYTF
. TRBJ2-5 TRBV19 . TGTGCCAGTAGTACCACGGGTTTTGAGACCCAGTACTTC CASSTTGFETQYF
. TRBJ1-5 TRBV6-1 . TGTGCCAGCAGTCTGACCGGAGAGAGTCAGCCCCAGCATTTT CASSLTGESQPQHF
. TRBJ2-7 TRBV6-5 . TGTGCCAGCAAGTTTAGGAAGTTCCAGTACGAGCAGTACTTC CASKFRKFQYEQYF
TRBD1 TRBJ2-7 TRBV6-5 . TGTGCCAGCAGACTGGGACAGGAGAGCTACGAGCAGTACTTC CASRLGQESYEQYF
TRBD1 TRBJ2-7 TRBV6-5 . TGTGCCAGCAGTTACGACAGGGTCTTCGAGCAGTACTTC CASSYDRVFEQYF
. TRBJ2-4 TRBV5-5 . TGTGCCAGCAGCCCTCGCCCGGACAGTGTAATTCAGTACTTC CASSPRPDSVIQYF
. TRBJ1-4 TRBV18 . TGTGCCAGCTCATCTGGTAGTGAAAAACTGTTTTTT CASSSGSEKLFF
. TRBJ1-1 TRBV7-8 . TGTGCCAGCAGCTTAGAAGAGGTTGAGAACACTGAAGCTTTCTTT CASSLEEVENTEAFF
TRBD2 TRBJ2-1 TRBV7-6 . TGTGCCAGCAGCCTCCAGCGGGGGTCTGTCAATGAGCAGTTCTTC CASSLQRGSVNEQFF
. TRBJ1-2 TRBV20-1 . TGCAGTGCTAGAGATATGGATGGCTACACCTTC CSARDMDGYTF
. TRBJ2-5 TRBV7-9 once TGTGCCAGCAGCCCCCCGGGGGGCGTAGATTTAGAGACCCAGTACTTC CASSPPGGVDLETQYF
. TRBJ1-2 TRBV7-6 . TGTGCCAGCAGCTTACAGGTTAAGGGGAATGGCTACACCTTC CASSLQVKGNGYTF
. TRBJ2-7 TRBV4-2 . TGTGCCAGCAGCCAAGATCTCTGGAACGAGCAGTACTTC CASSQDLWNEQYF
. TRBJ2-7 TRBV5-1 . TGCGCCAGCAGAAATCGTGGCTACGAGCAGTACTTC CASRNRGYEQYF
TRBD2 TRBJ2-7 TRBV27 . TGTGCCAGCAGCCCTGGGACTAGACGGTACGAGCAGTACTTC CASSPGTRRYEQYF